The entry that follows covers one TCR beta chain sequence. Its target is unknown. This record comes from a study of CD8+ T cells in alopecia areata. For the study at large: Each day, treated patients took oral tofacitinib twice, at 5 to 10 mg per dose. Study-wide points: Only one nonresponder was present, which leaves the link between baseline CD8+ expansion and response uncertain.

Indicated treatment: oral pan-JAK inhibitor, 5-10 mg twice daily. RNA was extracted and reverse transcribed into cDNA as the sequencing template. Sequencing used immunoSEQ multiplex PCR; TCRdb keeps in-frame clones, though not all of them. The sample has fewer than 110,000 clones, over 80% seen once. Germline CDR1 is SGHDN and CDR2 is FVKESK. The CDR3 runs 18 residues. Unmatched junction bases numbered 13, after V lost 4 bases and J lost 2 bases. Sample: CD8+ T cells sorted from blood, taken at week 24, from a patient treated with tofacitinib. This chain connects TRBV14 to TRBJ2-5, with TRBD2 matching over 10 bases. This receptor was obtained from a human donor with alopecia areata. CDR3 amino acids: CASSLPGPSGGRQETQYF. CDR3 coding DNA: TGTGCCAGCAGCCTACCTGGTCCTAGCGGGGGCCGACAAGAGACCCAGTACTTC.